This T cell receptor beta chain comes out of a study of T cells after posttransplantation cyclophosphamide. Cyclophosphamide on days +3 and +4 followed busulfan-fludarabine conditioning and a marrow graft. Profiling relied on immunoSEQ multiplex PCR, and the TCRdb table lists in-frame clones only, not all of them. This repertoire shows around 17,000 clones, roughly 81% found once; its top ten account for around 30%. Study-wide findings and caveats: Recipient CMV seropositivity and CMV reactivation strongly tracked TRB clonality. Tissue-infiltrating T cells from skin or gut overlapped little with blood T cells. Donor CD8+ memory clones often dominated recipient blood repertoires at later times.

The J segment lost 2 bases and the V segment lost 4 bases, leaving 5 bases of the junction unmatched. The germline gives CDR1 SGHTA, CDR2 FQGTGA. CDR3 length: 15 residues. Remarks on this clone: Antigen specificity is unknown.

This sequence originates from a female patient aged 40-50 years who received an allogeneic stem cell transplant from a related donor, was CMV-positive, and had no GVHD. The graft donor may be the source of some T cells. This chain joins TRBV7-3 and TRBJ2-3; 8 nucleotides agree with TRBD2. The starting material was CD8+ T cells sorted from PBMCs, obtained roughly 2,000 days after a stem cell transplant with posttransplant cyclophosphamide. In DNA form, the CDR3 reads TGTGCCAGCAGCTATTTAGCGGGGCCCACAGATACGCAGTATTTT. This encodes CASSYLAGPTDTQYF. The full variable domain, completed using reference TRBV7-3 and TRBJ2-3, is GAGVSQTPSNKVTEKGKYVELRCDPISGHTALYWYRQSLGQGPEFLIYFQGTGAADDSGLPNDRFFAVRPEGSVSTLKIQRTERGDSAVYLCASSYLAGPTDTQYFGPGTRLTVL.